The clone carrying this T cell receptor beta chain was counted only a few times. What it binds is unknown. This record belongs to a study of T cells in Graves' hyperthyroidism and ophthalmopathy. General observations from the study: Among thyroid clonotypes expanded above 0.001, most also appeared in blood. The model foresaw ophthalmopathy a median 6.5 months prior to onset. A model built on 13 V-J features separated ophthalmopathy from stable hyperthyroidism.

Authors of the study amplified TCR beta CDR3 regions from RNA transcripts. RT-PCR in the first round (using the HTBI primer set) targeted the TCR CDR3. MiXCR, run by TCRdb on the multiplex PCR reads, gives a single entry per CDR3 protein. The table lists 490,000 or so distinct CDR3 sequences, about 20% of them singletons. This CDR3 comprises 13 residues. V was trimmed by 4 bases and J by 8 bases, leaving 12 bases between them. The germline gives CDR1 MDHEN, CDR2 SYDVKM. At least 3 on the Clinical Activity Score was recorded for ophthalmopathy patients, who also had NOSPECS grade at least 4 and duration under 3 months.

The sample was blood. The origin of this receptor is a woman aged 70-85 years with Graves' ophthalmopathy. J is TRBJ2-1 and V is TRBV28; perhaps TRBD1 as D (6 bases). The CDR3 DNA reads TGTGCCAGCAGTTCCCGACAGGCCCATGAGCAGTTCTTC. This translates into CASSSRQAHEQFF.